The entry below describes one T cell receptor beta chain. Its antigen remains unknown. This specimen comes from a study of Graves' ophthalmopathy and Graves' hyperthyroidism. Whole-study results and caveats: Separation of ophthalmopathy from stable hyperthyroidism was achieved by a 13-signature model, at 85% to 90% sensitivity and roughly 80% specificity. Most expanded thyroid clonotypes above 0.001 frequency also appeared in blood.

TCR beta CDR3 regions were amplified from RNA transcripts. First-round RT-PCR employed HTBI primers, with a second-round multiplex PCR after it. TCRdb fed the multiplex PCR reads into MiXCR, producing one record per CDR3 protein. This sample carries over a million distinct CDR3 sequences, around a third of them seen once, and the ten largest clones take around 10%. V lost 5 bases and J lost 4, with 17 bases in between. CDR3 size: 15 residues. Germline lookup yields CDR1 SNHLY and CDR2 FYNNEI. It was on clinical symptoms, serum thyroxine, TRAb, thyroid ultrasound and orbital computed tomography that diagnosis relied.

V gene TRBV2 combines with J gene TRBJ2-5, with TRBD1 as a possible D gene (5 bases). The sample consisted of peripheral blood or thyroid tissue (not recorded which). This receptor was identified in an adult man with Graves' hyperthyroidism. As DNA, the CDR3 is TGTGCCAGCAGTTTATCGCAGGGCCCAACAGAGACCCAGTACTTC. This gives the protein CASSLSQGPTETQYF.